These 10 T cell receptor beta chains share one sample of origin, sequenced in a study of blood T cells in healthy people across ages (dated by TCRdb to the mid-2010s). To prepare the library, 5' RACE was applied. The listed sequencing device is Illumina HiSeq 2500. A second 7 to 11 cycle PCR used a sample-barcoded 5' primer and a J-beta primer mix. Using fastp trimming at Q25 and MiXCR clonotype assembly, TCRdb reanalyzed the public sequencing data and kept in-frame beta chains. Records with the same CDR3 protein are collapsed into one entry carrying the most frequent genes and DNA. In all, the sample holds over 550,000 distinct CDR3 sequences, and 25% to 35% of those were seen once. Around a sixth of the sample is held by the ten biggest clonotypes. Sequenced input: blood. The receptors were sampled from an elderly woman in good health.

The rearrangement uses TRBV2 and TRBJ2-5; 8 positions agree with TRBD2. Matching the DNA end better, TRBJ2-7 makes the J call doubtful. This CDR3 is 17 amino acids long. Germline CDR1 is SNHLY and CDR2 is FYNNEI. The CDR3 is CASSELSRVSGVYEQYF. CDR3 nucleotide sequence: TGTGCCAGCAGTGAACTAAGTCGGGTTAGCGGGGTTTACGAGCAGTACTTC.

This clonotype was found many times. The V and J genes are TRBV7-8 and TRBJ1-5, with D perhaps matching TRBD1 (6 bases). There are 15 residues in the CDR3. Between the trimmed V and J ends, which lost 4 bases and 5 bases, there was a span of 15 bases. Germline-derived CDR1 and CDR2 are SGHVS and FQNEAQ. The CDR3 reads CASSSQGRTDQPQHF. For the CDR3, the DNA is TGTGCCAGCAGCTCACAGGGTAGGACTGATCAGCCCCAGCATTTT.

The genes are TRBV20-1 and TRBJ2-7; tentatively, D is TRBD1 or TRBD2 (5 bases each). The J call may be faulty, since TRBJ2-4 better matches the DNA end. This CDR3 contains 13 residues. In germline, CDR1 is DFQATT, CDR2 SNEGSKA (reference sequence). CDR3 sequence reads: CSARGPTWNIQYF. The CDR3 DNA is TGCAGTGCTAGGGGACCCACATGGAACATTCAGTACTTC.

This clonotype was seen many times. The chain couples TRBV15 to TRBJ2-5, with D maybe TRBD2 (6 bases). V was shortened by 8 bases and J by 4 bases, with 11 bases between the two germline ends. Germline CDR1 LNHNV, CDR2 YYDKDF (reference sequence). The CDR3 length is 12 residues. The CDR3, as DNA: TGTGCCACCGGCGGGGAGAGAGAGACCCAGTACTTC. It specifies CATGGERETQYF.

The V call is TRBV20-1, the J call TRBJ2-1; 9 nucleotides agree with TRBD2. This CDR3 spans 14 amino acids. Looked up from germline, CDR1 is DFQATT and CDR2 is SNEGSKA (reference sequence). The CDR3 loop reads CRVELREGLDEQFF. In DNA form, the CDR3 reads TGCAGGGTAGAGCTGCGGGAGGGCCTCGATGAGCAGTTCTTC.

This clonotype showed up just a few times. This chain links TRBV28 with TRBJ1-5; TRBD1 might be the D (5 bases). V shed 10 bases and J shed 1 base, with 11 bases lying between them. This CDR3 contains 13 residues. The germline CDR1 and CDR2 sequences are MDHEN and SYDVKM. The CDR3 here is CAIRGGSNQPQHF. CDR3 DNA: TGTGCCATCCGGGGGGGGAGCAATCAGCCCCAGCATTTT. Supplemented by reference TRBV28 and TRBJ1-5, the full variable domain reads DVKVTQSSRYLVKRTGEKVFLECVQDMDHENMFWYRQDPGLGLRLIYFSYDVKMKEKGDIPEGYSVSREKKERFSLILESASTNQTSMYLCAIRGGSNQPQHFGDGTRLSIL.

This clonotype was observed a handful of times. It may be a read error: a sequence one base away is much more abundant. The genes are TRBV7-9 and TRBJ2-1; D unclear. The germline V gene encodes CDR1 SEHNR and CDR2 FQNEAQ (reference sequence). The CDR3 is made up of 15 amino acids. CDR3 loop: CVSSLRRLENNEQFF. The DNA of the CDR3 is TGTGTCAGCAGCTTAAGGAGACTGGAGAACAATGAGCAGTTCTTC.

The chain links TRBV11-2 to TRBJ2-2, with TRBD2 as a possible D gene (5 bases). The CDR3 runs 14 residues. V was clipped by 5 bases and J by 8 bases, with 15 bases between them. In germline, CDR1 is SGHAT, CDR2 FQNNGV. As DNA, the CDR3 is TGTGCCAGCAGCCCTCCGGGGTTTTGGGGGGAGCTGTTTTTT. This translates into CASSPPGFWGELFF.

This clonotype has a count of ten or more. The chain uses TRBV29-1 and TRBJ2-7, with a tentative D call TRBD1 (6 bases). Germline V CDR1 and CDR2: SQVTM, ANQGSEA. This CDR3 has 13 amino acids. Between the trimmed V and J ends, which lost 7 bases and 7 bases, there was a span of 20 bases. CDR3 coding DNA: TGCAGCGCCAGCACAGGGACGACCGGGGAGCAGTACTTC. The encoded protein is CSASTGTTGEQYF.

This rearrangement joins TRBV27 to TRBJ2-3; TRBD2 agrees at 7 bases. J gave up 3 bases and V 1 base, and 10 bases lay outside the gene matches. The CDR3 has 17 residues. Germline CDR1 reads MNHEY; CDR2 reads SMNVEV (reference sequence). The CDR3 nucleotides are TGTGCCAGCAGTTTATACGGACGAGCGGGGAGTACAGATACGCAGTATTTT. This sequence encodes CASSLYGRAGSTDTQYF.